Listed below are T cell receptor beta chains from one sample, sequenced in a study of cytomegalovirus exposure and HLA in healthy donors. Clones were read by immunoSEQ multiplex PCR, and TCRdb kept only the in-frame ones, dropping some. This sample yields approximately 160,000 clones, of which over 70% are seen a single time; under 7.5% belongs to the top ten. The sequencing input was PBMCs. The receptors were gathered from a young man in good health and CMV-seropositive. Each CDR3 is given with its conserved first and last residue. Each record gives: CDR3 protein, CDR3 DNA, clone size, D gene, J gene, V gene. A D gene is named only where the DNA matches it firmly. Some rows have no size entry. The others give once, few or many, or a class for an expanded clone.

CDR3 protein: CASSIIGQGTGEQYF
CDR3 DNA: TGTGCCAGTAGTATAATAGGACAGGGGACAGGGGAGCAGTACTTC
clone size: NA
D gene: TRBD1
J gene: TRBJ2-7
V gene: TRBV19

CDR3 protein: CASSHNTGGYVYEQYF
CDR3 DNA: TGTGCCAGCAGTCATAATACAGGGGGCTACGTATACGAGCAGTACTTC
clone size: NA
D gene: TRBD1
J gene: TRBJ2-7
V gene: TRBV28

CDR3 protein: CASSPRRGLNEKLFF
CDR3 DNA: TGTGCCAGCAGCCCACGGCGAGGTCTTAATGAAAAACTGTTTTTT
clone size: once
D gene: NA
J gene: TRBJ1-4
V gene: TRBV11-2

CDR3 protein: CASSSGQGANEQYF
CDR3 DNA: TGTGCCAGCAGCTCGGGACAGGGGGCGAACGAGCAGTACTTC
clone size: NA
D gene: TRBD1
J gene: TRBJ2-7
V gene: TRBV7-2

CDR3 protein: CASSLVAGSNNEQFF
CDR3 DNA: TGTGCCAGCAGCTTAGTAGCGGGATCGAACAATGAGCAGTTCTTC
clone size: NA
D gene: TRBD2
J gene: TRBJ2-1
V gene: TRBV5-4

CDR3 protein: CASSAARGGYEQYF
CDR3 DNA: TGTGCCAGCAGTGCCGCGAGGGGGGGCTACGAGCAGTACTTC
clone size: NA
D gene: NA
J gene: TRBJ2-7
V gene: TRBV6-5

CDR3 protein: CASSERAGNQPQHF
CDR3 DNA: TGCGCCAGCAGTGAGCGGGCAGGGAATCAGCCCCAGCATTTT
clone size: NA
D gene: NA
J gene: TRBJ1-5
V gene: TRBV10-2

CDR3 protein: CASSIPRQGAPNYGYTF
CDR3 DNA: TGTGCCAGTAGTATCCCCCGACAGGGCGCCCCTAACTATGGCTACACCTTC
clone size: NA
D gene: TRBD1
J gene: TRBJ1-2
V gene: TRBV19

CDR3 protein: CASCAIGRDPASYYEQYF
CDR3 DNA: TGTGCCAGCTGTGCGATCGGGCGGGACCCAGCCTCCTACTACGAGCAGTACTTC
clone size: NA
D gene: NA
J gene: TRBJ2-7
V gene: TRBV27

CDR3 protein: CASSQERLAGVSYEQYF
CDR3 DNA: TGTGCCAGCAGCCAAGAAAGGCTAGCGGGGGTCTCCTACGAGCAGTACTTC
clone size: NA
D gene: TRBD2
J gene: TRBJ2-7
V gene: TRBV4-2

CDR3 protein: CASSWGLAAYYEQYF
CDR3 DNA: TGCGCCAGCAGCTGGGGACTAGCGGCTTACTACGAGCAGTACTTC
clone size: NA
D gene: TRBD2
J gene: TRBJ2-7
V gene: TRBV5-1

CDR3 protein: CASSLSSGEEQYF
CDR3 DNA: TGTGCCAGCAGTTTATCGTCAGGGGAAGAGCAGTACTTC
clone size: NA
D gene: NA
J gene: TRBJ2-7
V gene: TRBV27

CDR3 protein: CASSNSWGQSLEQYF
CDR3 DNA: TGTGCCAGTAGTAACTCTTGGGGACAGTCTCTCGAGCAGTACTTC
clone size: NA
D gene: TRBD1
J gene: TRBJ2-7
V gene: TRBV19

CDR3 protein: CATRTGAEAFF
CDR3 DNA: TGTGCCACCCGGACAGGGGCTGAAGCTTTCTTT
clone size: few
D gene: TRBD1
J gene: TRBJ1-1
V gene: TRBV27